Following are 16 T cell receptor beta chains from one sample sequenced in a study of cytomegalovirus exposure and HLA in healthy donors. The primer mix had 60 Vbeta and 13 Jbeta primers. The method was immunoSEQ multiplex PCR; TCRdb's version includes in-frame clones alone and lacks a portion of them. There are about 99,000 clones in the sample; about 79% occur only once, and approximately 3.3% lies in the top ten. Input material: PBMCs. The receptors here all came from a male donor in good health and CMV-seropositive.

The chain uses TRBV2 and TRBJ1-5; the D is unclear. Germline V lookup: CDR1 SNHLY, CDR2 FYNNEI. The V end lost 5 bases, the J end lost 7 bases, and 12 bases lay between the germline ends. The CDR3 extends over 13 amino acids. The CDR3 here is CASSTPGEQPQHF. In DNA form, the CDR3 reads TGTGCCAGCAGTACCCCCGGGGAACAGCCCCAGCATTTT.

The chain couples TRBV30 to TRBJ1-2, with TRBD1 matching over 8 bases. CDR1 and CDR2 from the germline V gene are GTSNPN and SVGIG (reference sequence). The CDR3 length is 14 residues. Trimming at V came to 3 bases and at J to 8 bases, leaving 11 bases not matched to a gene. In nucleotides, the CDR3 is TGTGCCTGGAGCCCAGGGGGCGGACAAACCGGCTACACCTTC. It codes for CAWSPGGGQTGYTF. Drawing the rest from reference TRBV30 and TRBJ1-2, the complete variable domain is SQTIHQWPATLVQPVGSPLSLECTVEGTSNPNLYWYRQAAGRGLQLLFYSVGIGQISSEVPQNLSASRPQDRQFILSSKKLLLSDSGFYLCAWSPGGGQTGYTFGSGTRLTVV.

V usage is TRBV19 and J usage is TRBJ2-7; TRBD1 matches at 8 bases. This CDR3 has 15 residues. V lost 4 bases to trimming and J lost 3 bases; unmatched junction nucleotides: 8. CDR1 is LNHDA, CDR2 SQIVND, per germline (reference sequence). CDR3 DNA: TGTGCCAGTAGTACCGAACAGGGGGTGAACTACGAGCAGTACTTC. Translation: CASSTEQGVNYEQYF.

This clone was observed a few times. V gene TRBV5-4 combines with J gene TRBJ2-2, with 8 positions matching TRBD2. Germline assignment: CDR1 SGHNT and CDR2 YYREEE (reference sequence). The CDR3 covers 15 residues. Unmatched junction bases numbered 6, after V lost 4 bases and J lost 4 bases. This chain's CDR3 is CASSVGLDFTGELFF. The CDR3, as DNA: TGTGCCAGCAGCGTGGGACTAGACTTCACCGGGGAGCTGTTTTTT.

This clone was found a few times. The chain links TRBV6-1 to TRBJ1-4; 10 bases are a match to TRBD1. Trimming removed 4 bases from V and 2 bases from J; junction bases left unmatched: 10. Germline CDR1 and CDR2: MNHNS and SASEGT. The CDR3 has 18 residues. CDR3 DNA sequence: TGTGCCAGCAGTGCCTCCCGGGACAGGGGATGGACTAATGAAAAACTGTTTTTT. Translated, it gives CASSASRDRGWTNEKLFF.

The CDR3: CASSLSYRGSGANVLTF. The CDR3 DNA is TGTGCCAGCTCACTATCCTACAGGGGCTCTGGGGCCAACGTCCTGACTTTC. The rearrangement uses TRBV18 and TRBJ2-6, with 7 bases fitting TRBD1. The CDR3 runs to 17 residues. Trimming removed 4 bases from V and 0 bases from J; junction bases left unmatched: 6. Per the germline V gene, CDR1 is KGHSH and CDR2 is LQKENI.

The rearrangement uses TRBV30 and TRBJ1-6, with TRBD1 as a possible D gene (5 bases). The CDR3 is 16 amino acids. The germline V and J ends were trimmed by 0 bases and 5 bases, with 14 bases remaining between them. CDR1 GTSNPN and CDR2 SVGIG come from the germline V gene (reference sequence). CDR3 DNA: TGTGCCTGGAGTGTAGGAGGGGAGGAACATAATTCACCCCTCCACTTT. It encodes CAWSVGGEEHNSPLHF.

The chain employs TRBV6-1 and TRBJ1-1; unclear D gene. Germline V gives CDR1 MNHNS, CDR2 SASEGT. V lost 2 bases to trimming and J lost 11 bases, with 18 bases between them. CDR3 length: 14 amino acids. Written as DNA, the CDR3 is TGTGCCAGCAGTGAACTCGATGGCTTGAAGAAGGCTTTCTTT. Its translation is CASSELDGLKKAFF.

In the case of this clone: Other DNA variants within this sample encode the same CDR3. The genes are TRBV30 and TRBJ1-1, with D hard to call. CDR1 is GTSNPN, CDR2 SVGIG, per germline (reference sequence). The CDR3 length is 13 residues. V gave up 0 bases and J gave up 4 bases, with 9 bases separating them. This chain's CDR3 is CAWSVGGGTEAFF. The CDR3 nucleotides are TGTGCCTGGAGTGTAGGCGGCGGCACTGAAGCTTTCTTT.

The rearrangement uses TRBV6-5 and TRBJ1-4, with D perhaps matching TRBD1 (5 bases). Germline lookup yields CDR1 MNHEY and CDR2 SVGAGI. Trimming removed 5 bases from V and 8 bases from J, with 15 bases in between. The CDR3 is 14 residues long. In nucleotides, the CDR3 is TGTGCCAGCAGTGTAAACAGGAGAAGGGAAAAACTGTTTTTT. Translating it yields CASSVNRRREKLFF.

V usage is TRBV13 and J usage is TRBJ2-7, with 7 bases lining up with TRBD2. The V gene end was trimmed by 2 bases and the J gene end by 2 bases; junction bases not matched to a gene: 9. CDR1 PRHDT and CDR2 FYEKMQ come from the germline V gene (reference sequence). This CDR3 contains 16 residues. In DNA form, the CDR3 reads TGTGCCAGCAGCTTAAAGCCAGCGGGGATTACCTACGAGCAGTACTTC. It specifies CASSLKPAGITYEQYF.

CDR3 protein: CASSPWSQDYNSPLHF. The CDR3 DNA sequence: TGTGCCAGCAGCCCCTGGTCGCAGGACTATAATTCACCCCTCCACTTT. The V gene is TRBV11-2, the J gene TRBJ1-6; D unresolved. CDR3 length equals 16 residues. Trimming pared 5 bases from V and 3 bases from J, leaving 14 bases between. CDR1 SGHAT and CDR2 FQNNGV come from the germline V gene.

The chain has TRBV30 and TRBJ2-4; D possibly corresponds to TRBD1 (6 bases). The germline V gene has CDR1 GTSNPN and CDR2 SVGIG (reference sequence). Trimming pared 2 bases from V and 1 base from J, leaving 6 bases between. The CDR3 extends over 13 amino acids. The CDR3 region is CAWSQGAKNIQYF. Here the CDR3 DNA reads TGTGCCTGGAGTCAGGGGGCCAAAAACATTCAGTACTTC. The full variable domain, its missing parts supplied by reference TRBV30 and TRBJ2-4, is SQTIHQWPATLVQPVGSPLSLECTVEGTSNPNLYWYRQAAGRGLQLLFYSVGIGQISSEVPQNLSASRPQDRQFILSSKKLLLSDSGFYLCAWSQGAKNIQYFGAGTRLSVL.

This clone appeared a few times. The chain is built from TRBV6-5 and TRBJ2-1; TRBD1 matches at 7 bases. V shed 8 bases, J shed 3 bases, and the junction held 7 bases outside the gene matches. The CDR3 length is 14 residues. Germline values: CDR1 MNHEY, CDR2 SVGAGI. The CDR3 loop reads CASQTGDLYNEQFF. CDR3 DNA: TGTGCCAGCCAAACAGGGGACCTCTACAATGAGCAGTTCTTC.

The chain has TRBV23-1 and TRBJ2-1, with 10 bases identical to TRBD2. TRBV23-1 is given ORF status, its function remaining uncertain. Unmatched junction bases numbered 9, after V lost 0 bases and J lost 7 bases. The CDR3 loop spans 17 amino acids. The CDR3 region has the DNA TGCGCCAGCAGTCAATCGTACGAGCGGGGGGGGGTGAATGAGCAGTTCTTC. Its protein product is CASSQSYERGGVNEQFF.

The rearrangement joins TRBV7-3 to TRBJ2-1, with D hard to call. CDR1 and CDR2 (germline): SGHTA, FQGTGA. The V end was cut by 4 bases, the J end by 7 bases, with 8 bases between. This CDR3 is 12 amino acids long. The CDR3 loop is CASSSFSNEQFF. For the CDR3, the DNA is TGTGCCAGCAGCTCTTTCTCTAATGAGCAGTTCTTC.